The sequence of this TCR beta chain was determined in a study of blood T cell repertoires in COVID-19. Study overall: COVID-19 samples, acute and convalescent, were from the United States, Italy and Spain.

The table came from immunoSEQ multiplex PCR; TCRdb's copy has only in-frame clones and leaves some out. This sample has about 250,000 clones, with 83% found just once. V was pared by 7 bases and J by 4 bases, with 13 bases between. CDR3 length: 13 residues. CDR1 is MDHEN, CDR2 SYDVKM, per germline. The V call is TRBV28, the J call TRBJ1-1; D is unresolved. The sample consisted of PBMCs or T cells enriched from blood (not recorded which). The clonotype originates from a woman aged 40 to 55 who had been exposed to COVID-19. CDR3 loop: CASIGLIGTEAFF. The CDR3 region has the DNA TGTGCCAGCATCGGTCTAATCGGCACTGAAGCTTTCTTT.